The present T cell receptor beta chain was sequenced within a study of control samples from healthy donors and cancer patients. Germline V gene lookup returns CDR1 SNHLY and CDR2 FYNNEI. The CDR3 is 14 amino acids. V was clipped by 6 bases and J by 5 bases, with 16 bases between them. The table came from immunoSEQ multiplex PCR; TCRdb's copy has only in-frame clones and leaves some out. The sample carries approximately 170,000 clones, 75% to 95% recorded once. This TCR was sampled from a woman in her twenties or thirties in good health. The material sequenced was blood. This chain connects TRBV2 to TRBJ1-1; tentatively, D is TRBD1 (5 bases). The CDR3, as DNA: TGTGCCAGCAGGGGACTTGGGGGATGGACTGAAGCTTTCTTT. Translating gives CASRGLGGWTEAFF.